Sequencing of this T cell receptor beta chain was carried out in a study of brain T cells in children with intractable seizures. TCRdb's copy holds only in-frame clones and misses some; the assay was immunoSEQ multiplex PCR. The sample records under 400,000 clones, over 90% being singletons. General observations from the study: Pre-surgery blood may have been undersampled, hiding some clones.

With respect to this clone: What it recognizes is unknown.

As to time point: blood from clinic visit 5 months post-surgery; TSC patient then seizure free. At least one anti-epileptic drug was given before surgery. Germline V gene data show CDR1 as SEHNR and CDR2 as FQNEAQ (reference sequence). Trimming cost V 3 bases and J 3 bases, with 3 bases left between them. This CDR3 has 12 residues. Specimen: peripheral blood, collected less than 6 months after surgery. The origin of this receptor is a boy under two years old with tuberous sclerosis and intractable seizures. The J gene is TRBJ1-3, the V gene TRBV7-9, with D unresolved. The CDR3 spells CASSLDGNTIYF. The CDR3 DNA sequence: TGTGCCAGCAGCTTGGATGGAAACACCATATATTTT.